This T cell receptor beta chain is from a study of cytomegalovirus exposure and HLA in healthy donors. The sample holds a few counts of this clone. Per the germline V gene, CDR1 is SGHVS and CDR2 is FNYEAQ. Between the trimmed V and J ends, which lost 4 bases and 8 bases, there was a span of 17 bases. CDR3 size: 14 residues. Assay: immunoSEQ multiplex PCR; the TCRdb copy retains only in-frame clones and omits some. The repertoire holds roughly 140,000 clones, with more than 85% as singletons. The sequenced sample consisted of PBMCs. This clonotype originated in a man aged 18 to 29 in good health and CMV-seronegative. The rearrangement joins TRBV7-6 to TRBJ1-2, with D possibly matching TRBD1 (6 bases). This CDR3 reads CASSSGLGARGYTF. The CDR3 region has the DNA TGTGCCAGCAGCTCAGGTTTGGGGGCAAGAGGCTACACCTTC.